One sample yielded the 14 T cell receptor beta chains listed below, sequenced in a study of blood T cell repertoires in COVID-19. The method was immunoSEQ multiplex PCR; TCRdb's version includes in-frame clones alone and lacks a portion of them. The table shows under 200,000 clones, with 70% to 90% occurring only once. The specimen was peripheral blood. These receptors came from a woman at least 80 years old with acute or convalescent COVID-19.

The V gene is TRBV5-8, the J gene TRBJ1-4, with 7 bases that match TRBD1. The CDR3 extends over 14 amino acids. Germline V gene sequence: CDR1 SGHTS, CDR2 YDEGEE. J lost 4 bases, V lost 3 bases, and 3 bases had no gene match. Written as DNA, the CDR3 is TGTGCCAGCAGCTCCGGGACAGTTAATGAAAAACTGTTTTTT. Translating it yields CASSSGTVNEKLFF.

V is TRBV2 and J is TRBJ1-2; maybe TRBD1 (5 bases). The V and J ends lost 6 bases and 4 bases respectively, with 15 bases between them. The germline V gene has CDR1 SNHLY and CDR2 FYNNEI. CDR3 length equals 14 residues. This CDR3 is CASRVRERSYGYTF. CDR3 in DNA: TGTGCCAGCAGAGTCAGGGAAAGGAGCTATGGCTACACCTTC.

The V gene is TRBV27, the J gene TRBJ2-1, with D possibly TRBD2 on 5 matching bases. Germline CDR1 is MNHEY and CDR2 is SMNVEV (reference sequence). The CDR3 extends over 15 amino acids. V lost 3 bases, J lost 3 bases, and 12 bases lay in between. The CDR3 reads CASSFERLLYNEQFF. CDR3 nucleotides: TGTGCCAGCAGTTTTGAGCGACTACTCTACAATGAGCAGTTCTTC.

J is TRBJ2-2 and V is TRBV5-1; 13 bases are shared with TRBD2. Unmatched junction bases numbered 3, after V lost 2 bases and J lost 5 bases. CDR1 SGHRS and CDR2 YFSETQ come from the germline V gene. CDR3 length equals 16 residues. CDR3 sequence (DNA): TGCGCCAGCAGCTTACCGGGACTAGCGGGAACCGGGGAGCTGTTTTTT. Translated, it gives CASSLPGLAGTGELFF. Variable domain in full (rest from reference TRBV5-1 and TRBJ2-2): KAGVTQTPRYLIKTRGQQVTLSCSPISGHRSVSWYQQTPGQGLQFLFEYFSETQRNKGNFPGRFSGRQFSNSRSEMNVSTLELGDSALYLCASSLPGLAGTGELFFGEGSRLTVL.

The chain joins TRBV5-1 to TRBJ2-7; TRBD1 aligns across 7 bases. Unmatched junction bases numbered 11, after V lost 4 bases and J lost 4 bases. The CDR3 is 15 amino acids. Germline V lookup: CDR1 SGHRS, CDR2 YFSETQ. The CDR3 sequence: CASSPQGPLSYEQYF. The CDR3 DNA is TGCGCCAGCAGCCCACAGGGGCCCCTTAGTTACGAGCAGTACTTC.

This chain uses TRBV28 with TRBJ2-1; 7 bases agree with TRBD2. J was trimmed by 5 bases and V by 4 bases; bases with no gene match: 11. Germline loops: CDR1 MDHEN, CDR2 SYDVKM. The CDR3 spans 16 residues. CDR3 region: CASSSAGTTPNNEQFF. The CDR3 nucleotides are TGTGCCAGCAGTTCAGCCGGGACTACCCCCAACAATGAGCAGTTCTTC.

The J gene is TRBJ2-7, the V gene TRBV30; 9 bases fit TRBD2. The CDR3 runs 16 residues. Germline-derived CDR1 and CDR2 are GTSNPN and SVGIG (reference sequence). The trim removed 3 bases at V and 0 bases at J, leaving 9 bases unmatched. CDR3 protein: CAWSRGGAGGSYEQYF. CDR3 bases: TGTGCCTGGAGCCGGGGAGGAGCGGGAGGCTCCTACGAGCAGTACTTC.

V gene TRBV5-4 combines with J gene TRBJ2-7, with TRBD1 matching over 8 bases. The CDR3 has 13 residues. Germline trimming cut 7 bases from V and 5 bases from J; bases unmatched to any gene: 8. Germline lookup yields CDR1 SGHNT and CDR2 YYREEE (reference sequence). This CDR3 reads CASRGTGKDEQYF. Here the CDR3 DNA reads TGTGCCAGCCGGGGGACAGGAAAAGACGAGCAGTACTTC.

This chain joins TRBV4-3 and TRBJ1-6, with D unclear. CDR1 LGHNA and CDR2 YSLEER come from the germline V gene. This CDR3 is built from 13 residues. The germline V and J ends were trimmed by 1 base and 8 bases, with 6 bases remaining between them. The CDR3 DNA follows: TGCGCCAGCAGCCAAGTTCGGGATTCACCCCTCCACTTT. This translates into CASSQVRDSPLHF.

This rearrangement joins TRBV3-1 (or the pseudogene TRBV3-2) to TRBJ1-4; 8 nucleotides agree with TRBD1. The CDR3 is 16 residues long. J gave up 0 bases and V 5 bases, and 5 bases lay outside the gene matches. Germline CDR1 reads LGHDT; CDR2 reads YNNKEL (reference sequence). The CDR3 DNA is TGTGCCAGCAGCTCCCGACAGGGGACAACTAATGAAAAACTGTTTTTT. Translating it yields CASSSRQGTTNEKLFF.

This sequence joins TRBV6-1 and TRBJ2-3; D is possibly TRBD2 (6 bases). Trimming pared 2 bases from V and 5 bases from J, leaving 11 bases between. Germline lookup yields CDR1 MNHNS and CDR2 SASEGT. The CDR3 is 14 amino acids. CDR3 bases: TGTGCCAGCAGTGAAAGGCAGGGAGGAGATACGCAGTATTTT. It translates to CASSERQGGDTQYF.

J is TRBJ1-1 and V is TRBV20-1; D not resolved. Germline V CDR1 and CDR2: DFQATT, SNEGSKA (reference sequence). Trimming left V 3 bases short and J 2 bases short, with 10 bases between. The CDR3 has 13 amino acids. The CDR3 spells CSASYRQNTEAFF. The CDR3, as DNA: TGCAGTGCTAGTTACCGACAAAACACTGAAGCTTTCTTT.

This clone was counted once. J is TRBJ1-2 and V is TRBV6-2 or TRBV6-3; D unclear. Trimming left V 6 bases short and J 8 bases short, with 13 bases between. This CDR3 has 12 residues. Germline V gene data show CDR1 as MNHEY and CDR2 as SVGEGT. The CDR3 DNA is TGTGCCAGCAGCCCACCGAACGAGGGCTACACCTTC. It codes for CASSPPNEGYTF.

The J gene is TRBJ2-3, the V gene TRBV19, with 9 nucleotides matching TRBD2. The length of the CDR3 is 16 residues. The germline CDR1 and CDR2 sequences are LNHDA and SQIVND (reference sequence). With 2 bases clipped from V and 6 bases from J, the junction kept 9 bases outside the gene matches. CDR3 DNA sequence: TGTGCCAGTAGTATACTAGCGGGGTCCCTCTCCGATACGCAGTATTTT. The encoded protein is CASSILAGSLSDTQYF.